A selection of T cell receptor beta chains follows, all from one sample in a study of blood T cell repertoires in COVID-19. Sequenced by immunoSEQ multiplex PCR; TCRdb stores in-frame clones only, minus some. The data hold 220,000 or so clones, with under 90% observed a single time. Sequencing was done on a sample of peripheral blood. The receptors derive from a woman aged 60 to 75 who had recovered from COVID-19. Both conserved end residues are part of each CDR3.

J	V	CDR3
TRBJ2-5	TRBV5-1	CASSSHIQQQETQYF
TRBJ2-3	TRBV5-1	CASSSRGTDTQYF
TRBJ1-2	TRBV5-1	CASSLDPSGQGHGDGYTF
TRBJ1-1	TRBV5-1	CASTPGQGDTEAFF
TRBJ2-7	TRBV19	CASSMFDRGYEQYF
TRBJ2-3	TRBV6-2/TRBV6-3	CASSPSGGGGQYF
TRBJ1-4	TRBV19	CASSRGVREKLFF
TRBJ2-1	TRBV12-5	CASSLDQEYNEQFF
TRBJ2-5	TRBV30	CAWAGGQETQYF
TRBJ1-1	TRBV18	CASSPSGGGDTEAFF
TRBJ1-5	TRBV19	CASKKTNQPQHF
TRBJ1-2	TRBV19	CASSIAENYGYTF
TRBJ1-2	TRBV30	CAWSLAGGGNYGYTF
TRBJ2-6	TRBV4-1	CASSQTPSVSGANVLTF
TRBJ1-1	TRBV4-1	CASSRGVSGGGTEAFF
TRBJ1-4	TRBV2	CASSIQREREKLFF
TRBJ2-7	TRBV28	CASILRGGRGEQYF
TRBJ1-2	TRBV30	CAWSGGGATGYGYTF
TRBJ1-2	TRBV9	CASRQGYGYTF
TRBJ2-2	TRBV4-1	CASSQVGVAGYTGELFF
TRBJ2-3	TRBV4-2	CASSHVSGGNTDTQYF
TRBJ2-1	TRBV11-2	CASRIGGSQFYNEQFF
TRBJ1-4	TRBV4-1	CASSQGGKLFF
TRBJ1-6	TRBV3-1/TRBV3-2	CASSQGPGALHF
TRBJ2-1	TRBV7-2	CASSLKSGLAGVHEQFF
TRBJ2-5	TRBV12-3/TRBV12-4	CASSDSLQETQYF
TRBJ2-1	TRBV13	CASSPSGGLYNEQFF
TRBJ2-2	TRBV30	CAWSELAWNTGELFF
TRBJ1-1	TRBV19	CASSMGQMNTEAFF
TRBJ2-6	TRBV5-1	CASSRPTGSSGANVLTF
TRBJ1-2	TRBV19	CASRPGQTYGYTF
TRBJ1-2	TRBV7-8	CASSPDRVQGYTF
TRBJ2-7	TRBV18	CASSPLRGTYEQYF
TRBJ2-3	TRBV5-4	CASSLPGAAGGSADTQYF
TRBJ1-2	TRBV18	CASSRGSNYGYTF
TRBJ1-4	TRBV2	CASSLTGGQEKLFF
TRBJ2-5	TRBV30	CAWSRETQYF
TRBJ1-2	TRBV5-5	CASSLGTSVYYGYTF
TRBJ1-2	TRBV5-1	CASSLATGEANYGYTF
TRBJ1-1	TRBV10-3	CAIMQGMNTEAFF
TRBJ1-4	TRBV11-2	CASSTEGATNEKLFF
TRBJ2-7	TRBV19	CASSMSRGSSEQYF
TRBJ1-6	TRBV5-6	CASNAGTGASPLHF
TRBJ1-2	TRBV7-9	CASTPPLLAGQGVYGYTF
TRBJ2-5	TRBV2	CASSEEERQTQYF